These T cell receptor beta chains were read from a single sample in a study of T cell repertoires in cytomegalovirus infection. TCRdb itself ran the reads through MiXCR, one entry per CDR3 protein. The data contain 150,000 to 200,000 distinct CDR3 sequences, 28% of them singletons. Specimen: PBMCs. These receptor sequences come from a human donor in good health (CMV status not recorded). Some clones in this sample may be carry-over from other donors' samples. CDR3s include the opening cysteine and the closing phenylalanine or tryptophan. The D gene is left open where the match is weak. Clone size is shown for a subset of rows, as once, few, many or a class of expanded clone.

j_gene	v_gene	d_gene	abundance	CDR3aa	CDR3nt
TRBJ1-2	TRBV29-1	.	.	CSVPSRPPSTYGYTF	TGCAGCGTTCCTTCGCGGCCCCCCTCTACCTATGGCTACACCTTC
TRBJ2-7	TRBV25-1	TRBD1	many	CASTGTGFGEQYF	TGTGCCAGCACGGGGACAGGGTTCGGCGAGCAGTACTTC
TRBJ1-4	TRBV28	TRBD1	.	CASSFRDRGQDEKLFF	TGTGCCAGCAGTTTCCGGGACAGGGGCCAGGATGAAAAACTGTTTTTT
TRBJ2-1	TRBV25-1	.	few	CASSDWGLFHEQFF	TGTGCCAGCAGTGATTGGGGGTTATTCCATGAGCAGTTCTTC
TRBJ2-3	TRBV11-2	.	many	CASSLGTGTDTQYF	TGTGCCAGCAGCTTAGGTACAGGCACAGATACGCAGTATTTT
TRBJ1-4	TRBV7-3	.	many	CASSLLTREEKLFF	TGTGCCAGCAGCTTACTCACCCGGGAGGAAAAACTGTTTTTT
TRBJ2-3	TRBV7-2	TRBD2	.	CASSVGGGKDTQYF	TGTGCCAGCAGCGTGGGGGGAGGGAAGGATACGCAGTATTTT
TRBJ2-2	TRBV5-1	.	once	CASSLAGINTGELFF	TGCGCCAGCAGCTTGGCCGGGATCAACACCGGGGAGCTGTTTTTT
TRBJ1-2	TRBV30	.	.	CAWTKGYGYTF	TGTGCCTGGACTAAGGGCTATGGCTACACCTTC
TRBJ2-1	TRBV30	.	.	CAWSVVFGGEQFF	TGTGCCTGGAGTGTAGTTTTCGGAGGTGAGCAGTTCTTC
TRBJ1-1	TRBV5-1	TRBD1	.	CASSPGQGKMNTEAFF	TGCGCCAGCAGCCCCGGACAGGGGAAGATGAACACTGAAGCTTTCTTT
TRBJ1-1	TRBV29-1	.	few	CSVEGARGIGTEAFF	TGCAGCGTTGAAGGAGCTCGGGGAATAGGGACTGAAGCTTTCTTT
TRBJ2-3	TRBV2	.	few	CASRVRAQGTQYF	TGTGCCAGCAGGGTCCGGGCCCAGGGTACGCAGTATTTT
TRBJ2-2	TRBV2	.	few	CASTLKRNGELFF	TGTGCCAGCACCCTAAAGAGGAACGGGGAGCTGTTTTTT
TRBJ1-4	TRBV6-5	.	.	CASSPGTGGKKLFF	TGTGCCAGCAGCCCCGGGACCGGTGGTAAAAAACTGTTTTTT
TRBJ2-5	TRBV18	.	.	CASSPQGIDQETQYF	TGTGCCAGCTCACCCCAGGGAATCGATCAAGAGACCCAGTACTTC
TRBJ1-1	TRBV3-1	.	.	CASSQISNTEAFF	TGTGCCAGCAGCCAGATATCGAACACTGAAGCTTTCTTT
TRBJ1-1	TRBV20-1	.	.	CSARDRGKGTEAFF	TGCAGTGCTAGAGATCGAGGGAAGGGGACTGAAGCTTTCTTT
TRBJ2-5	TRBV24-1	.	few	CATSDGQQETQYF	TGTGCCACCAGTGATGGACAGCAAGAGACCCAGTACTTC
TRBJ1-1	TRBV20-1	TRBD1	once	CSAGQGAGGTEAFF	TGCAGTGCCGGACAGGGGGCAGGGGGCACTGAAGCTTTCTTT
TRBJ1-3	TRBV7-2	TRBD1	many	CASSYPHLSGTGVRNTIYF	TGTGCCAGCAGCTATCCTCATCTTTCCGGGACAGGGGTTAGAAACACCATATATTTT
TRBJ1-1	TRBV20-1	.	.	CSARDAMLGAFF	TGCAGTGCTAGAGATGCCATGTTGGGGGCTTTCTTT
TRBJ1-5	TRBV5-1	.	.	CASSLGQNQPQHF	TGCGCCAGCAGCTTGGGTCAGAATCAGCCCCAGCATTTT
TRBJ1-2	TRBV7-3	TRBD1	.	CASSPMGGTGVVYGYTF	TGTGCCAGCAGCCCCATGGGGGGGACAGGCGTTGTCTATGGCTACACCTTC
TRBJ2-1	TRBV6-2/TRBV6-3	.	few	CASSQVSLGVNEQFF	TGTGCCAGCAGTCAGGTATCCCTCGGGGTCAATGAGCAGTTCTTC
TRBJ2-7	TRBV4-1	TRBD1	.	CASSQGSGTGAWEQYF	TGCGCCAGCAGCCAAGGCTCCGGGACAGGGGCTTGGGAGCAGTACTTC
TRBJ2-7	TRBV2	.	few	CASTNWGEEQYF	TGTGCCAGCACTAACTGGGGGGAAGAGCAGTACTTC
TRBJ1-2	TRBV15	.	.	CATSRSGADGYTF	TGTGCCACCAGCAGATCAGGGGCGGATGGCTACACCTTC